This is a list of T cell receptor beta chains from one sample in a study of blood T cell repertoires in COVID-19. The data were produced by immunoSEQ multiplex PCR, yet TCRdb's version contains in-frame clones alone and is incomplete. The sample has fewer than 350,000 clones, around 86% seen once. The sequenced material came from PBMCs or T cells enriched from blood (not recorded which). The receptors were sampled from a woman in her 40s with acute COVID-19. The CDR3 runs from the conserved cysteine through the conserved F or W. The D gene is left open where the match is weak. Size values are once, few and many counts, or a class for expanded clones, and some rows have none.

CDR3 protein: CASSPRTGNHYGYTF
CDR3 DNA: TGTGCCAGCTCACCACGGACGGGGAACCACTATGGCTACACCTTC
D gene: -
clone size: -
V gene: TRBV18
J gene: TRBJ1-2

CDR3 protein: CASSFIAGAQYF
CDR3 DNA: TGTGCCAGCAGTTTCATAGCGGGAGCGCAGTATTTT
D gene: TRBD2
clone size: -
V gene: TRBV12-3/TRBV12-4
J gene: TRBJ2-3

CDR3 protein: CASSTGLAGVTGELFF
CDR3 DNA: TGTGCCAGCAGCACGGGACTAGCGGGAGTCACCGGGGAGCTGTTTTTT
D gene: TRBD2
clone size: -
V gene: TRBV9
J gene: TRBJ2-2

CDR3 protein: CASRLLAGAYNEQFF
CDR3 DNA: TGTGCCAGCAGGCTCCTAGCGGGGGCCTACAATGAGCAGTTCTTC
D gene: TRBD2
clone size: -
V gene: TRBV2
J gene: TRBJ2-1

CDR3 protein: CATSRDLPGAHSWDTQYF
CDR3 DNA: TGTGCCACCAGCAGAGATCTCCCAGGGGCGCATTCTTGGGATACGCAGTATTTT
D gene: -
clone size: -
V gene: TRBV15
J gene: TRBJ2-3

CDR3 protein: CASSLQANTEAFF
CDR3 DNA: TGTGCCAGCAGCTTACAAGCGAACACTGAAGCTTTCTTT
D gene: -
clone size: -
V gene: TRBV7-9
J gene: TRBJ1-1

CDR3 protein: CASSFGPGGFTEAFF
CDR3 DNA: TGTGCCAGCAGTTTCGGTCCGGGAGGGTTCACTGAAGCTTTCTTT
D gene: -
clone size: -
V gene: TRBV28
J gene: TRBJ1-1

CDR3 protein: CASSQDPGRGNSPLHF
CDR3 DNA: TGTGCCAGCAGCCAAGATCCGGGGAGAGGCAATTCACCCCTCCACTTT
D gene: -
clone size: -
V gene: TRBV4-2
J gene: TRBJ1-6

CDR3 protein: CASSPYISQDTDTQYF
CDR3 DNA: TGTGCCAGCAGCCCATACATATCCCAAGACACAGATACGCAGTATTTT
D gene: -
clone size: -
V gene: TRBV3-1/TRBV3-2
J gene: TRBJ2-3

CDR3 protein: CASSTEPLHTGELFF
CDR3 DNA: TGTGCCAGCTCGACTGAACCCTTACACACCGGGGAGCTGTTTTTT
D gene: -
clone size: -
V gene: TRBV18
J gene: TRBJ2-2

CDR3 protein: CASSLELSRDEQYF
CDR3 DNA: TGTGCCAGCAGCTTGGAACTATCGAGGGACGAGCAGTACTTC
D gene: -
clone size: -
V gene: TRBV5-4
J gene: TRBJ2-7

CDR3 protein: CASSPGTGVGYTF
CDR3 DNA: TGTGCCAGCAGCCCGGGGACAGGGGTTGGCTACACCTTC
D gene: TRBD1
clone size: -
V gene: TRBV7-8
J gene: TRBJ1-2

CDR3 protein: CASSPDINYGYTF
CDR3 DNA: TGTGCCAGCAGCCCAGACATTAACTATGGCTACACCTTC
D gene: -
clone size: -
V gene: TRBV7-3
J gene: TRBJ1-2

CDR3 protein: CASSPVGDNAGELFF
CDR3 DNA: TGTGCCAGCAGCCCCGTAGGGGATAACGCCGGGGAGCTGTTTTTT
D gene: -
clone size: few
V gene: TRBV7-9
J gene: TRBJ2-2

CDR3 protein: CASSQDRSGAYSSGANVLTF
CDR3 DNA: TGCGCCAGCAGCCAAGATCGGTCAGGGGCCTACAGCTCTGGGGCCAACGTCCTGACTTTC
D gene: -
clone size: -
V gene: TRBV4-3
J gene: TRBJ2-6

CDR3 protein: CATGGRDTGVGPQHF
CDR3 DNA: TGTGCCACCGGGGGTAGGGACACGGGCGTAGGGCCCCAGCATTTT
D gene: -
clone size: -
V gene: TRBV15
J gene: TRBJ1-5

CDR3 protein: CASSQGSGANVLTF
CDR3 DNA: TGTGCCAGCTCGCAGGGCTCTGGGGCCAACGTCCTGACTTTC
D gene: -
clone size: once
V gene: TRBV3-1/TRBV3-2
J gene: TRBJ2-6

CDR3 protein: CASSQEGAGGRYGYTF
CDR3 DNA: TGTGCCAGCAGCCAAGAAGGTGCAGGGGGAAGGTATGGCTACACCTTC
D gene: TRBD1
clone size: -
V gene: TRBV3-1/TRBV3-2
J gene: TRBJ1-2

CDR3 protein: CASSWGQGSGNTIYF
CDR3 DNA: TGTGCCAGCAGTTGGGGACAGGGCTCTGGAAACACCATATATTTT
D gene: TRBD1
clone size: -
V gene: TRBV6-2/TRBV6-3
J gene: TRBJ1-3

CDR3 protein: CASSWTVRGNQPQHF
CDR3 DNA: TGTGCCAGCAGTTGGACAGTGAGGGGCAATCAGCCCCAGCATTTT
D gene: -
clone size: -
V gene: TRBV28
J gene: TRBJ1-5

CDR3 protein: CASSNGQGEYYTEAFF
CDR3 DNA: TGCGCCAGCAGCAACGGACAGGGGGAATATTACACTGAAGCTTTCTTT
D gene: TRBD1
clone size: -
V gene: TRBV5-1
J gene: TRBJ1-1

CDR3 protein: CAISGGRDSQPQHF
CDR3 DNA: TGTGCCATCAGCGGAGGTAGGGACAGTCAGCCCCAGCATTTT
D gene: TRBD1
clone size: once
V gene: TRBV10-3
J gene: TRBJ1-5

CDR3 protein: CASSQGPPGQSSGNTIYF
CDR3 DNA: TGCGCCAGCAGCCAAGGACCCCCGGGACAAAGCTCTGGAAACACCATATATTTT
D gene: -
clone size: once
V gene: TRBV4-3
J gene: TRBJ1-3

CDR3 protein: CASSSGSEQYF
CDR3 DNA: TGTGCCAGCAGTTCGGGGAGCGAGCAGTACTTC
D gene: -
clone size: few
V gene: TRBV7-6
J gene: TRBJ2-7

CDR3 protein: CASSQYKGTGGYTF
CDR3 DNA: TGTGCCAGCAGTCAATACAAAGGGACAGGGGGGTACACCTTC
D gene: TRBD1
clone size: -
V gene: TRBV28
J gene: TRBJ1-2

CDR3 protein: CASRTSGTNTGELFF
CDR3 DNA: TGTGCCAGCAGAACTAGCGGGACGAACACCGGGGAGCTGTTTTTT
D gene: TRBD2
clone size: -
V gene: TRBV6-5
J gene: TRBJ2-2

CDR3 protein: CASSLLIEQYF
CDR3 DNA: TGTGCCAGCAGCTTACTAATTGAGCAGTACTTC
D gene: -
clone size: -
V gene: TRBV7-2
J gene: TRBJ2-7

CDR3 protein: CASSLGGLAYNEQFF
CDR3 DNA: TGTGCCAGCAGCTTAGGAGGTCTAGCCTACAATGAGCAGTTCTTC
D gene: -
clone size: -
V gene: TRBV7-9
J gene: TRBJ2-1

CDR3 protein: CASRGASYNSPLHF
CDR3 DNA: TGTGCCAGCCGGGGGGCATCCTATAATTCACCCCTCCACTTT
D gene: -
clone size: few
V gene: TRBV25-1
J gene: TRBJ1-6

CDR3 protein: CASSQADNQPQHF
CDR3 DNA: TGTGCCAGCAGCCAGGCAGACAATCAGCCCCAGCATTTT
D gene: -
clone size: -
V gene: TRBV3-1/TRBV3-2
J gene: TRBJ1-5

CDR3 protein: CASYAGHTEAFF
CDR3 DNA: TGTGCTAGTTACGCAGGGCACACTGAAGCTTTCTTT
D gene: -
clone size: once
V gene: TRBV12-5
J gene: TRBJ1-1

CDR3 protein: CASSGGLADFTDTQYF
CDR3 DNA: TGTGCCAGCAGTGGTGGACTAGCGGATTTCACAGATACGCAGTATTTT
D gene: TRBD2
clone size: -
V gene: TRBV25-1
J gene: TRBJ2-3

CDR3 protein: CASSLGAGGPSGELFF
CDR3 DNA: TGTGCCAGCAGCTTAGGTGCGGGAGGGCCTTCTGGGGAGCTGTTTTTT
D gene: TRBD2
clone size: -
V gene: TRBV7-3
J gene: TRBJ2-2

CDR3 protein: CASGYRTVNGNTIYF
CDR3 DNA: TGTGCCAGCGGGTACAGAACGGTCAATGGAAACACCATATATTTT
D gene: -
clone size: -
V gene: TRBV9
J gene: TRBJ1-3

CDR3 protein: CASSLNEGAGQPQHF
CDR3 DNA: TGTGCCAGCAGCTTAAATGAGGGGGCTGGGCAGCCCCAGCATTTT
D gene: TRBD1
clone size: -
V gene: TRBV11-2
J gene: TRBJ1-5

CDR3 protein: CASSQDSAPTDTQYF
CDR3 DNA: TGTGCCAGCAGCCAAGATAGTGCCCCCACAGATACGCAGTATTTT
D gene: -
clone size: -
V gene: TRBV3-1/TRBV3-2
J gene: TRBJ2-3

CDR3 protein: CASSSETGNSPLHF
CDR3 DNA: TGTGCCAGCAGTTCTGAGACAGGGAATTCACCCCTCCACTTT
D gene: TRBD1
clone size: -
V gene: TRBV6-5
J gene: TRBJ1-6

CDR3 protein: CASSRVAGRGTGELFF
CDR3 DNA: TGTGCCAGCAGCCGCGTAGCGGGCCGTGGCACCGGGGAGCTGTTTTTT
D gene: TRBD2
clone size: many
V gene: TRBV7-3
J gene: TRBJ2-2

CDR3 protein: CASRLRGGPTGELFF
CDR3 DNA: TGTGCCAGCCGACTTCGGGGGGGCCCGACCGGGGAGCTGTTTTTT
D gene: TRBD2
clone size: -
V gene: TRBV2
J gene: TRBJ2-2

CDR3 protein: CASSLWAGGQYGYTF
CDR3 DNA: TGTGCCAGCAGTTTATGGGCAGGGGGCCAATATGGCTACACCTTC
D gene: TRBD1
clone size: once
V gene: TRBV27
J gene: TRBJ1-2

CDR3 protein: CASKGQGAGYTEAFF
CDR3 DNA: TGTGCCAGCAAGGGACAGGGGGCCGGGTATACTGAAGCTTTCTTT
D gene: TRBD1
clone size: -
V gene: TRBV28
J gene: TRBJ1-1

CDR3 protein: CASSQNSGGLTDTQYF
CDR3 DNA: TGTGCCAGTAGTCAAAACAGCGGGGGCCTAACAGATACGCAGTATTTT
D gene: TRBD2
clone size: -
V gene: TRBV19
J gene: TRBJ2-3

CDR3 protein: CASSPWAREYYEQYF
CDR3 DNA: TGTGCCAGCAGCCCTTGGGCAAGGGAGTACTACGAGCAGTACTTC
D gene: -
clone size: -
V gene: TRBV21-1
J gene: TRBJ2-7

CDR3 protein: CASSSSTGSEQFF
CDR3 DNA: TGTGCCAGCAGCTCTTCCACAGGGAGCGAGCAGTTCTTC
D gene: -
clone size: -
V gene: TRBV7-2
J gene: TRBJ2-1

CDR3 protein: CASSLKLRDRDRSYEQYF
CDR3 DNA: TGTGCCAGCTCACTAAAGCTCCGGGACCGGGACAGATCCTACGAGCAGTACTTC
D gene: TRBD1
clone size: -
V gene: TRBV18
J gene: TRBJ2-7

CDR3 protein: CASSDVGGRVAEQYF
CDR3 DNA: TGTGCCAGCAGTGATGTGGGCGGGAGGGTCGCCGAGCAGTACTTC
D gene: TRBD2
clone size: -
V gene: TRBV2
J gene: TRBJ2-7

CDR3 protein: CASSHRDATNEKLFF
CDR3 DNA: TGTGCCAGCAGCCACAGGGATGCAACTAATGAAAAACTGTTTTTT
D gene: -
clone size: -
V gene: TRBV14
J gene: TRBJ1-4

CDR3 protein: CASSLSVSASTDTQYF
CDR3 DNA: TGTGCCAGCAGTTTATCGGTCTCAGCGAGCACAGATACGCAGTATTTT
D gene: -
clone size: -
V gene: TRBV27
J gene: TRBJ2-3